Here is one T cell receptor beta chain with its context. The entry originates in a study of blood T cell repertoires in COVID-19. V lost 1 base and J lost 1, with 7 bases in between. Germline V gene data show CDR1 as SGHDN and CDR2 as FVKESK. The CDR3 has 14 residues. Libraries were prepared by immunoSEQ multiplex PCR; TCRdb keeps only in-frame clonotypes and omits some of them. The table shows fewer than 150,000 clones, with around 80% occurring only once. This sequence was found in a human donor in a cohort sampled during active COVID-19. The chain is built from TRBV14 and TRBJ1-1, with D possibly being TRBD1 (5 bases). Sequencing input: peripheral blood. The CDR3 DNA follows: TGTGCCAGCAGCCAAGGGGGCCCGAACACTGAAGCTTTCTTT. Protein: CASSQGGPNTEAFF.